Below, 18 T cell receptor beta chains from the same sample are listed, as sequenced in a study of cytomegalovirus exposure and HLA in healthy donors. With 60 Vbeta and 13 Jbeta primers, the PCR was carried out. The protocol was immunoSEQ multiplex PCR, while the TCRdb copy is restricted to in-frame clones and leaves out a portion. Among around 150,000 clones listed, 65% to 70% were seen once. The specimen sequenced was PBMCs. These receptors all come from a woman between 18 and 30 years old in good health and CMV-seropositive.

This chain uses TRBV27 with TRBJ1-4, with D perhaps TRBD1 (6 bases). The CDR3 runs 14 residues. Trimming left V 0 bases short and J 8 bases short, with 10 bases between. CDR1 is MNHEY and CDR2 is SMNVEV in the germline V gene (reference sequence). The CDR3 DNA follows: TGTGCCAGCAGTTTATCTGCAGGGGACGAAAAACTGTTTTTT. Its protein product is CASSLSAGDEKLFF.

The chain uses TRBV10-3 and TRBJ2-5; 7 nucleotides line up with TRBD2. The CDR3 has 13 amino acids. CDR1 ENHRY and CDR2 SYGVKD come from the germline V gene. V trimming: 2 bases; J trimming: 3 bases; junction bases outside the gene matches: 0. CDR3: CAISERGEETQYF. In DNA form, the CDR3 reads TGTGCCATCAGTGAGCGGGGGGAAGAGACCCAGTACTTC.

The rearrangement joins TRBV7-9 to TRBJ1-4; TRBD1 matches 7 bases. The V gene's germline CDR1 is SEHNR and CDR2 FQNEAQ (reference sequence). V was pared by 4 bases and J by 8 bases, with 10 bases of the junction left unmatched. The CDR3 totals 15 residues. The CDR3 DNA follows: TGTGCCAGCAGCTCCTCGGCACAGGGGAGGGAAAAACTGTTTTTT. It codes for CASSSSAQGREKLFF.

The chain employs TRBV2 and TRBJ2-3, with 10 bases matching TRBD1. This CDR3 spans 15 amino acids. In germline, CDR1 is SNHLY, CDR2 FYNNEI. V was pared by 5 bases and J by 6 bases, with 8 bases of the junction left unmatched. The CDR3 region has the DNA TGTGCCAGCAGTTTGGGGACAGGGGCGGTGGATACGCAGTATTTT. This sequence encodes CASSLGTGAVDTQYF.

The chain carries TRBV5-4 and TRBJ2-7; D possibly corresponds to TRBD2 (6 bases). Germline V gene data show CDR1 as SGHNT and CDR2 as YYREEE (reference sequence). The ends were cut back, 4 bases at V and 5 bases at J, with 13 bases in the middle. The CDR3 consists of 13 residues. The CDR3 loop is CASSASSDHEQYF. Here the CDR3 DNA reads TGTGCCAGCAGCGCCTCTAGCGATCACGAGCAGTACTTC. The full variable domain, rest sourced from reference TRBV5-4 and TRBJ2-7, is ETGVTQSPTHLIKTRGQQVTLRCSSQSGHNTVSWYQQALGQGPQFIFQYYREEENGRGNFPPRFSGLQFPNYSSELNVNALELDDSALYLCASSASSDHEQYFGPGTRLTVT.

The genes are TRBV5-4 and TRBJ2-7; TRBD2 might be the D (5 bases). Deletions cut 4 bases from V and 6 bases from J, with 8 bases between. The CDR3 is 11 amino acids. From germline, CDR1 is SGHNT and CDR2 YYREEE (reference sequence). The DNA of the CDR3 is TGTGCCAGCAGCCTTGCGGGCGAGCAGTACTTC. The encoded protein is CASSLAGEQYF.

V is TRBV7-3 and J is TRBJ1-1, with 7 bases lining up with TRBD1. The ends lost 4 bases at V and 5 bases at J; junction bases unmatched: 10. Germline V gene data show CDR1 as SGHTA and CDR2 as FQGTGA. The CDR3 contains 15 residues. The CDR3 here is CASSSQPGGRTEAFF. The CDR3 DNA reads TGTGCCAGCAGCTCCCAGCCAGGGGGTCGGACTGAAGCTTTCTTT.

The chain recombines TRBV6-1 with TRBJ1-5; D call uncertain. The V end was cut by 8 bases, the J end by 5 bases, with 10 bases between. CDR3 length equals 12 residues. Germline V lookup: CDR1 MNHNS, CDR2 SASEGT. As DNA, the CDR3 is TGTGCCAGCCCAGGCTCCGATCAGCCCCAGCATTTT. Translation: CASPGSDQPQHF.

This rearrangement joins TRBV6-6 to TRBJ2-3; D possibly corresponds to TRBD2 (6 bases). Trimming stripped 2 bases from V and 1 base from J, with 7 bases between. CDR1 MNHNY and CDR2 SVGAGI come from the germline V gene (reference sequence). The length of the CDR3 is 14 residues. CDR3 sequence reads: CASSYERGTDTQYF. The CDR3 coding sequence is TGTGCCAGCAGTTACGAGCGGGGCACAGATACGCAGTATTTT.

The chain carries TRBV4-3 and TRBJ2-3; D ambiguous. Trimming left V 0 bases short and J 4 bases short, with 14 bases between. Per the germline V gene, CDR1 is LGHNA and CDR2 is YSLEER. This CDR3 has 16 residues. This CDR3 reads CASSQDFDWKADTQYF. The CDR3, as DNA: TGCGCCAGCAGCCAAGACTTCGACTGGAAAGCAGATACGCAGTATTTT.

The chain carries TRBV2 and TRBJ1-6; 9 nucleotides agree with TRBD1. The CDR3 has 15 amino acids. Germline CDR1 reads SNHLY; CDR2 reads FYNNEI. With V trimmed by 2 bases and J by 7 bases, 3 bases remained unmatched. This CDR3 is CASSERGTGNSPLHF. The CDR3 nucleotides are TGTGCCAGCAGTGAAAGGGGGACAGGGAATTCACCCCTCCACTTT.

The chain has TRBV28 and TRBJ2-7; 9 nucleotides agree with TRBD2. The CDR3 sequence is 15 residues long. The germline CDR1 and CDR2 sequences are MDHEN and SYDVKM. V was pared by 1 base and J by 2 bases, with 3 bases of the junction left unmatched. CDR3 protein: CASSLSGGRAYEQYF. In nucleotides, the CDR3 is TGTGCCAGCAGTTTATCCGGCGGGAGGGCCTACGAGCAGTACTTC. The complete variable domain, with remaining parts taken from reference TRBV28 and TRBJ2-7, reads DVKVTQSSRYLVKRTGEKVFLECVQDMDHENMFWYRQDPGLGLRLIYFSYDVKMKEKGDIPEGYSVSREKKERFSLILESASTNQTSMYLCASSLSGGRAYEQYFGPGTRLTVT.

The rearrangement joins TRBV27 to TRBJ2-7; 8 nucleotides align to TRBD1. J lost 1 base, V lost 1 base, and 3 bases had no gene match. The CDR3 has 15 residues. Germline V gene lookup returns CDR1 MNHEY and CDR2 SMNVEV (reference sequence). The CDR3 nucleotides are TGTGCCAGCAGTTTATTCCAGGGGGCGTCCTACGAGCAGTACTTC. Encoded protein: CASSLFQGASYEQYF.

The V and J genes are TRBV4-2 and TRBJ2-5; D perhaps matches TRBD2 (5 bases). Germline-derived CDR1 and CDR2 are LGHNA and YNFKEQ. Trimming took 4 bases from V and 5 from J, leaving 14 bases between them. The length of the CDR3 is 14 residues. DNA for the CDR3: TGTGCCAGCAGCCCCGGTGTTAGCGCGGAGACCCAGTACTTC. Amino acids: CASSPGVSAETQYF.

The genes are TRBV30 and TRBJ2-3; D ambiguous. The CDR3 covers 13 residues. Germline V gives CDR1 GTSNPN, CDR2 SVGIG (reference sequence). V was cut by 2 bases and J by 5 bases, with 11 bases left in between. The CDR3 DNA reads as TGTGCCTGGAGTTCGAGACTCCTAGATACGCAGTATTTT. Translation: CAWSSRLLDTQYF.

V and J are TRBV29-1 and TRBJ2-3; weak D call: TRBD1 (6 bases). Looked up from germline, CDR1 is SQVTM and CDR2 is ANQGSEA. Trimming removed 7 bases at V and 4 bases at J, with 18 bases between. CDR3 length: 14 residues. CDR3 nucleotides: TGCAGCGATCGCTCAGGGGTGGGGGCAGATACGCAGTATTTT. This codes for CSDRSGVGADTQYF.

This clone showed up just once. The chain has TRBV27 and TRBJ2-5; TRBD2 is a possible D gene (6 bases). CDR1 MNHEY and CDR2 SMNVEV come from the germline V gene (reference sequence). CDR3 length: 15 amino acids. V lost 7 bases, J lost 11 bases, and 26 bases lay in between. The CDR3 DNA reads TGTGCCAGCACCAACCTCGGAGGGAACGGGCTATCGCAGTACTTC. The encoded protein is CASTNLGGNGLSQYF.

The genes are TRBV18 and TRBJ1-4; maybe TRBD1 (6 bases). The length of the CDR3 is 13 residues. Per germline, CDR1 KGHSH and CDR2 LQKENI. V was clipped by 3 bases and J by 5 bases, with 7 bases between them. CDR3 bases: TGTGCCAGCTCACCCGGACAGAATGAAAAACTGTTTTTT. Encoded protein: CASSPGQNEKLFF.